The clone carrying this T cell receptor beta chain was seen at least ten times. The antigen remains unidentified. Unmatched junction bases numbered 6, after V lost 2 bases and J lost 5 bases. The CDR3 extends over 14 amino acids. CDR1 SGDLS and CDR2 YYNGEE come from the germline V gene. Each TCR beta library was made by quantitative 5'-RACE that incorporated molecular barcodes. TCRdb ran MiXCR on the 5' RACE reads and lists one entry per CDR3 protein. The sample lists about 42,000 distinct CDR3 sequences; approximately 3.6% were seen once. This sample was taken from a study of CD8 T cells in ankylosing spondylitis. Study-wide results and caveats: Some of these motif variants have turned up before, in reports on reactive arthritis synovial fluid and blood. The clones that were linked to disease were reported to be significantly enriched in matched synovial fluid samples from ankylosing spondylitis patients.

This chain uses TRBV9 with TRBJ1-1; 7 bases line up with TRBD1. This receptor was obtained from a female donor with ankylosing spondylitis or in good health (not recorded which). Input material: blood, either unsorted or a sorted T cell fraction (not recorded which). This chain's CDR3 is CASSVSGGGTEAFF. Written as DNA, the CDR3 is TGTGCCAGCAGCGTCTCAGGGGGAGGGACTGAAGCTTTCTTT.